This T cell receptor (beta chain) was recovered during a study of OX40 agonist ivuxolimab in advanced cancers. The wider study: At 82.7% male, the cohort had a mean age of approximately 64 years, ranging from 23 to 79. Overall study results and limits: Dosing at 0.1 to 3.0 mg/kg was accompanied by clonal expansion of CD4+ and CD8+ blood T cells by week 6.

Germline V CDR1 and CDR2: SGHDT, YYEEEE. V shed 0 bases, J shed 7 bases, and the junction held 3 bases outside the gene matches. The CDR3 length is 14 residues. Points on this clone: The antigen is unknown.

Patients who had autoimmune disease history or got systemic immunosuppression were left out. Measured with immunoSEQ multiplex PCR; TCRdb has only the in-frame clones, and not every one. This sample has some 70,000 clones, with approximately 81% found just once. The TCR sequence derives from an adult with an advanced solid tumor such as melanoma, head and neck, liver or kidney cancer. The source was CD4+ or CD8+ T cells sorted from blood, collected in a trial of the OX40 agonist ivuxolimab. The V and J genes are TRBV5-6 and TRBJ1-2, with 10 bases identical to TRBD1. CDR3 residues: CASSLVRDRGGYTF. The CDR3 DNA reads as TGTGCCAGCAGCTTGGTCCGGGACAGGGGTGGCTACACCTTC.